This T cell receptor beta chain emerged from a study of cytomegalovirus exposure and HLA in healthy donors. Study outcomes and limitations: In a later analysis, V- and J-gene trimming of beta chains associated with a DCLRE1C missense variant, replicated independently.

About this clone: As yet, its antigen is unknown.

V lost 0 bases and J lost 4; bases outside the gene matches: 9. The length of the CDR3 is 16 residues. Germline CDR1 SGHNT, CDR2 YYREEE (reference sequence). The PCR ran on 60 Vbeta and 13 Jbeta primers. Produced via immunoSEQ multiplex PCR; TCRdb's table is partial and in-frame only. Of approximately 150,000 clones in the sample, roughly 74% were seen once. The sequenced sample consisted of PBMCs. The receptor was derived from a woman aged 40 to 50 in good health and CMV-seropositive. The V and J genes are TRBV5-4 and TRBJ2-7, with TRBD1 matching over 8 bases. This CDR3 is CASSLGGGQGLYEQYF. The CDR3 nucleotides are TGTGCCAGCAGCTTGGGAGGAGGACAGGGACTTTACGAGCAGTACTTC.